A single sample gave rise to the 11 T cell receptor beta chains below, sequenced in a study of blood T cell repertoires in COVID-19. The protocol was immunoSEQ multiplex PCR, while the TCRdb copy is restricted to in-frame clones and leaves out a portion. Of fewer than 150,000 clones detected, approximately 84% appear once; the ten largest clones hold roughly 13%. The sequencing input was peripheral blood. The source is a human donor in a cohort sampled during active COVID-19.

The chain is built from TRBV7-9 and TRBJ1-1; TRBD1 matches at 8 bases. V lost 5 bases and J lost 0; bases outside the gene matches: 8. This CDR3 has 16 amino acids. CDR1 and CDR2 (germline): SEHNR, FQNEAQ (reference sequence). The DNA of the CDR3 is TGTGCCAGCAGCCCTATCCCGGGACAGGTGAACACTGAAGCTTTCTTT. As protein: CASSPIPGQVNTEAFF.

The rearrangement links TRBV7-6 to TRBJ2-1; 10 bases map to TRBD1. The CDR3 totals 17 residues. V lost 5 bases, J lost 6 bases, and 13 bases stayed unmatched. Looked up from germline, CDR1 is SGHVS and CDR2 is FNYEAQ. The CDR3 protein is CASSHESRDRGINEQFF. DNA for the CDR3: TGTGCCAGCAGCCACGAGTCTAGGGACAGGGGAATCAATGAGCAGTTCTTC.

The V and J genes are TRBV13 and TRBJ2-7; 12 nucleotides agree with TRBD2. The V segment lost 5 bases and the J segment 6 bases; nucleotides outside the gene matches: 11. CDR1 and CDR2 from the germline V gene are PRHDT and FYEKMQ (reference sequence). The length of the CDR3 is 16 residues. The CDR3 reads CASSGKGLAGGSEQYF. Written as DNA, the CDR3 is TGTGCCAGCAGCGGGAAGGGGCTAGCGGGGGGGTCCGAGCAGTACTTC.

This clone was seen more than once but under ten times. The rearrangement links TRBV19 to TRBJ1-1; D perhaps matches TRBD1 (5 bases). CDR1 and CDR2 from the germline V gene are LNHDA and SQIVND (reference sequence). V shed 1 base and J shed 6 bases, with 12 bases lying between them. The CDR3 contains 14 residues. The CDR3 region is CASSIVQGSSEAFF. DNA for the CDR3: TGTGCCAGTAGTATAGTCCAGGGTAGTTCTGAAGCTTTCTTT.

This clone has a single count. This chain connects TRBV2 to TRBJ1-2; D might be TRBD1 (6 bases). V lost 9 bases and J lost 3, with 14 bases in between. Germline V gene lookup returns CDR1 SNHLY and CDR2 FYNNEI. This CDR3 is 13 amino acids long. The CDR3 spells CARGEQGHYGYTF. CDR3 nucleotide sequence: TGTGCCAGAGGCGAGCAGGGGCACTATGGCTACACCTTC.

The gene calls are TRBV5-4 and TRBJ2-5, with a possible D match to TRBD1 (5 bases). Trimming took off 4 bases at V and 5 bases at J, with 12 bases between the two ends. There are 13 residues in the CDR3. Per the germline V gene, CDR1 is SGHNT and CDR2 is YYREEE (reference sequence). The CDR3 loop reads CASSGREVETQYF. The CDR3 DNA reads TGTGCCAGCAGCGGCAGGGAAGTTGAGACCCAGTACTTC.

This rearrangement joins TRBV5-1 to TRBJ2-1, with D possibly TRBD1 on 6 matching bases. The V end lost 6 bases, the J end lost 2 bases, and 12 bases lay between the germline ends. CDR3 length equals 14 residues. Germline values: CDR1 SGHRS, CDR2 YFSETQ. CDR3 sequence (DNA): TGCGCCAGCACTCAAGGACAGACCTACAATGAGCAGTTCTTC. Protein product: CASTQGQTYNEQFF.

The rearrangement joins TRBV10-3 to TRBJ1-5; D might be TRBD1 (5 bases). CDR1 ENHRY and CDR2 SYGVKD come from the germline V gene. This CDR3 region has 16 residues. Trimming took 0 bases from V and 4 from J, leaving 13 bases between them. CDR3 in DNA: TGTGCCATCAGTGAGTCGAGTGGGGGGGGGAATCAGCCCCAGCATTTT. Translating gives CAISESSGGGNQPQHF.

V usage is TRBV27 and J usage is TRBJ2-1, with 9 bases aligning to TRBD1. V trimming: 5 bases; J trimming: 9 bases; junction bases outside the gene matches: 8. Per germline, CDR1 MNHEY and CDR2 SMNVEV (reference sequence). CDR3 size: 14 residues. The CDR3 DNA is TGTGCCAGCAGTACGTGGACAGGGGCGGGTGAGCAGTTCTTC. Amino acids: CASSTWTGAGEQFF.

The rearrangement links TRBV9 to TRBJ2-1; 8 bases agree with TRBD1. Trimming at V came to 3 bases and at J to 5 bases, leaving 10 bases not matched to a gene. The CDR3 totals 16 residues. The germline CDR1 and CDR2 sequences are SGDLS and YYNGEE. In nucleotides, the CDR3 is TGTGCCAGCAGCGCGAATACCGGGACAGGAAACAATGAGCAGTTCTTC. Translation: CASSANTGTGNNEQFF.

The chain recombines TRBV4-2 with TRBJ1-2; 7 bases agree with TRBD1. The ends lost 1 base at V and 3 bases at J; junction bases unmatched: 5. Per germline, CDR1 LGHNA and CDR2 YNFKEQ. The CDR3 sequence is 15 residues long. CDR3 DNA: TGTGCCAGCAGCCAAGGACAGGGCCACTACTATGGCTACACCTTC. Amino acids: CASSQGQGHYYGYTF.